These T cell receptor beta chains were read from a single sample in a study of cytomegalovirus exposure and HLA in healthy donors. Clones were read by immunoSEQ multiplex PCR, and TCRdb kept only the in-frame ones, dropping some. The table shows 110,000 or so clones, with over 65% occurring only once. The sample consisted of PBMCs. These receptors were obtained from a woman aged 45-59 years in good health and CMV-seropositive. CDR3s include the opening cysteine and the closing phenylalanine or tryptophan. The D gene is left open where the match is weak. Size tells how often a clone was seen (once, few, many) or the class of an expanded clone, and some rows leave it out.

size	D	J	V	length	CDR3	DNA
-	-	TRBJ2-7	TRBV30	14	CAWSGGHHSYEQYF	TGTGCCTGGAGTGGGGGCCACCACTCCTACGAGCAGTACTTC
-	TRBD1	TRBJ2-2	TRBV7-2	17	CASSERGRVFRTGELFF	TGTGCCAGCAGCGAAAGGGGGCGGGTCTTTAGGACCGGGGAGCTGTTTTTT
-	-	TRBJ1-1	TRBV7-9	14	CASSLGTANTEAFF	TGTGCCAGCAGCTTAGGGACAGCGAACACTGAAGCTTTCTTT
-	TRBD2	TRBJ2-7	TRBV4-2	17	CASSQGTSGGGVYEQYF	TGTGCCAGCAGCCAAGGGACTAGCGGGGGAGGAGTGTACGAGCAGTACTTC
-	-	TRBJ2-3	TRBV6-1	11	CASSLTDTQYF	TGTGCCAGCAGCCTCACAGATACGCAGTATTTT
-	TRBD1	TRBJ1-5	TRBV9	15	CASSENTGTGQPQHF	TGTGCCAGCAGCGAGAACACAGGGACAGGCCAGCCCCAGCATTTT
-	TRBD1	TRBJ2-6	TRBV19	17	CASSPGQGAPGANVLTF	TGTGCCAGTAGTCCGGGACAGGGGGCCCCTGGGGCCAACGTCCTGACTTTC
-	-	TRBJ2-5	TRBV10-2	13	CASSGQIQETQYF	TGCGCCAGCAGTGGACAGATCCAAGAGACCCAGTACTTC
few	-	TRBJ2-5	TRBV30	12	CAWAGFKETQYF	TGTGCCTGGGCGGGATTTAAAGAGACCCAGTACTTC
few	-	TRBJ2-4	TRBV2	14	CASTEIAGKNIQYF	TGTGCCAGCACAGAAATAGCCGGCAAAAACATTCAGTACTTC
few	TRBD2	TRBJ2-7	TRBV2	15	CASSVVVAGTYEQYF	TGTGCCAGCAGTGTAGTAGTAGCGGGAACCTACGAGCAGTACTTC
-	-	TRBJ2-7	TRBV25-1	12	CASRMGLAVEYF	TGTGCCAGCAGAATGGGACTGGCGGTGGAGTACTTC
-	TRBD1	TRBJ1-2	TRBV7-2	14	CASSAGQGLYGYTF	TGTGCCAGCAGCGCCGGACAGGGGCTCTATGGCTACACCTTC
-	-	TRBJ2-1	TRBV9	13	CASSSRRALEQFF	TGTGCCAGCAGCTCCCGGAGGGCCTTGGAGCAGTTCTTC
-	TRBD1	TRBJ1-2	TRBV7-9	17	CASSSWRETGVFTGYTF	TGTGCCAGCAGCTCCTGGAGGGAGACAGGGGTTTTTACAGGCTACACCTTC
-	TRBD1	TRBJ1-1	TRBV7-9	15	CASSPEGQANTEAFF	TGTGCCAGCAGCCCGGAAGGACAGGCAAACACTGAAGCTTTCTTT
-	-	TRBJ1-4	TRBV18	14	CASSLQGLNEKLFF	TGTGCCAGCTCACTACAGGGTTTAAATGAAAAACTGTTTTTT
-	TRBD1	TRBJ2-7	TRBV5-4	12	CASSLQGNEQYF	TGTGCCAGCAGCTTACAGGGGAACGAGCAGTACTTC
-	-	TRBJ1-1	TRBV6-1	13	CASSEAGGTEAFF	TGTGCCAGCAGTGAAGCAGGGGGCACTGAAGCTTTCTTT
-	TRBD2	TRBJ2-7	TRBV15	17	CATSRDLAAAKAYERYF	TGTGCCACCAGCAGAGACCTAGCGGCCGCCAAAGCCTACGAGCGGTACTTC
-	TRBD2	TRBJ2-2	TRBV29-1	14	CSVVEAGNTGELFF	TGCAGCGTTGTAGAAGCGGGGAATACCGGGGAGCTGTTTTTT
once	-	TRBJ2-7	TRBV7-9	14	CASSLGMGLGEQYF	TGTGCCAGCAGCTTAGGGATGGGGCTGGGGGAGCAGTACTTC
-	-	TRBJ2-7	TRBV6-5	14	CASRNLDITYEQYF	TGTGCCAGCAGGAACTTGGACATAACCTACGAGCAGTACTTC
-	-	TRBJ1-4	TRBV25-1	15	CASSAGLTTNEKLFF	TGTGCCAGCAGTGCGGGACTAACAACTAATGAAAAACTGTTTTTT
-	-	TRBJ1-2	TRBV28	15	CASSFPGGLGYGYTF	TGTGCCAGCAGTTTTCCGGGAGGCCTGGGCTATGGCTACACCTTC
-	-	TRBJ2-7	TRBV27	15	CASSFSDSGPYEQYF	TGTGCCAGCAGTTTTAGTGACAGTGGTCCCTACGAGCAGTACTTC